This paragraph covers one TCR beta chain sequence. Its target is not known. This sample includes further DNA sequences coding for the same CDR3. The length of the CDR3 is 16 residues. CDR1 is LGHNA and CDR2 is YNFKEQ in the germline V gene. V was clipped by 4 bases and J by 5 bases; unmatched bases: 9. This record comes from a study of cytomegalovirus exposure and HLA in healthy donors. About the study: There were about 86 million unique TCRs (from HLA-typed donors) in an early data release. For the approximately 390 genotyped donors, approximately 82% fell within the Caucasian-associated ancestry cluster. Whole-study results and caveats: Some V segments could not be told apart, so they were left out, TRBV6-2 and TRBV6-3 among them.

The PCR contained 60 Vbeta and 13 Jbeta primers. Using immunoSEQ multiplex PCR, the repertoire was profiled, and TCRdb retains in-frame clones only, with some absent. This repertoire includes about 130,000 clones. The sequence came from a man aged 25-45 years in good health and CMV-seronegative. The source material was PBMCs. The J gene is TRBJ1-5, the V gene TRBV4-2, with 9 nucleotides matching TRBD1. DNA for the CDR3: TGTGCCAGCAGCCCTACCGGGGGACAGGGACATCAGCCCCAGCATTTT. Translated, it gives CASSPTGGQGHQPQHF.